This TCR beta chain appears in the sequencing data of a study of T-cell memory formation after mild COVID-19. V was clipped by 5 bases and J by 0 bases; unmatched bases: 7. The CDR3 runs 16 residues. Germline CDR1 is SGHNT and CDR2 is YENEEA. Using its own MiXCR run on the 5' RACE reads, TCRdb lists one record per CDR3 protein. The table shows about 340,000 distinct CDR3 sequences, with approximately 15% occurring only once. V gene TRBV11-3 combines with J gene TRBJ2-1; 7 bases fit TRBD1. The sample comprised PBMCs or a T cell subset sorted from them (not recorded which). The receptor comes from a young man who had mild COVID-19 (a few samples of this study predate the infection). Cell type and time point are not known. CDR3 sequence reads: CASSAHGQVSYNEQFF. In nucleotides, the CDR3 is TGTGCCAGCAGCGCCCACGGACAGGTCTCCTACAATGAGCAGTTCTTC.